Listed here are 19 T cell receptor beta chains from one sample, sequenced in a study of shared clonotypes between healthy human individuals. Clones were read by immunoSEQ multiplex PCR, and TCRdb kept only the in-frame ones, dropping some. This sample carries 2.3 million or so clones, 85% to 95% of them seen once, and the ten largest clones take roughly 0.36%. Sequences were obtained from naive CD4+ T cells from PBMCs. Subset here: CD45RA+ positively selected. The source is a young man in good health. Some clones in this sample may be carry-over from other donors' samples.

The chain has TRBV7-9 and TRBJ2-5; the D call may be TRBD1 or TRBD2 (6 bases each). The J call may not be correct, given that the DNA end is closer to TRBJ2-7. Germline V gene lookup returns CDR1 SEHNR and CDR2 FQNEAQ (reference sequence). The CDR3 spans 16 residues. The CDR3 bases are TGTGCCAGCAGCCAAGGGGGGCGGGGCCGATCCTACGAGCAGTACTTC. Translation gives CASSQGGRGRSYEQYF.

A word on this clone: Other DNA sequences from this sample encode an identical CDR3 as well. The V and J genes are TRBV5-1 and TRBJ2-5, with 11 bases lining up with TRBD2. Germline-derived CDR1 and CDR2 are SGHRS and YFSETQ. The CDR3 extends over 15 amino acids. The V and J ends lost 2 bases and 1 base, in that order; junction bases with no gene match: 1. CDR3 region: CASSLGTSGQETQYF. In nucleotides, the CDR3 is TGCGCCAGCAGCTTAGGGACTAGCGGCCAAGAGACCCAGTACTTC.

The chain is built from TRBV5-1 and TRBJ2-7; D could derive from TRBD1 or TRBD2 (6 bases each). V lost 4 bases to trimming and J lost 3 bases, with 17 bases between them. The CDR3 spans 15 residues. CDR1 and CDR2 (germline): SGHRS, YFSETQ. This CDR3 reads CASSNGTGGSYEQYF. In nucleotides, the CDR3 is TGCGCCAGCAGCAACGGGACCGGGGGCAGCTACGAGCAGTACTTC. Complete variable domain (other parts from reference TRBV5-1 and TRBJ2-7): KAGVTQTPRYLIKTRGQQVTLSCSPISGHRSVSWYQQTPGQGLQFLFEYFSETQRNKGNFPGRFSGRQFSNSRSEMNVSTLELGDSALYLCASSNGTGGSYEQYFGPGTRLTVT.

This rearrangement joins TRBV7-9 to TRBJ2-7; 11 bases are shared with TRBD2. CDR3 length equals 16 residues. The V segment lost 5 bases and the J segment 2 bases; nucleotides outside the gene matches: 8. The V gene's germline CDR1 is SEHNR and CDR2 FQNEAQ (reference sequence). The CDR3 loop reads CASSPPGLAETYEQYF. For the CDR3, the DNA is TGTGCCAGCAGCCCCCCGGGACTAGCGGAAACCTACGAGCAGTACTTC.

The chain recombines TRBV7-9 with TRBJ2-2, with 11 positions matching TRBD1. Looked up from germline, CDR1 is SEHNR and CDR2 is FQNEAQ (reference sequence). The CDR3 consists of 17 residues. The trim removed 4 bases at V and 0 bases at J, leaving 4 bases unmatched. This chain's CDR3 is CASSWTGGEANTGELFF. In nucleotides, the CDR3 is TGTGCCAGCAGCTGGACAGGGGGCGAAGCGAACACCGGGGAGCTGTTTTTT.

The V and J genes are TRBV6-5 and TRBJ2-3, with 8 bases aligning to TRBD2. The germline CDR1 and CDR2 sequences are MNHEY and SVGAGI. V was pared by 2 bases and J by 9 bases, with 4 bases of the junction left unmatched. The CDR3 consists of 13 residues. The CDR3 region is CASSYTSGSTQYF. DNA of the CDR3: TGTGCCAGCAGTTACACTAGCGGCTCAACGCAGTATTTT.

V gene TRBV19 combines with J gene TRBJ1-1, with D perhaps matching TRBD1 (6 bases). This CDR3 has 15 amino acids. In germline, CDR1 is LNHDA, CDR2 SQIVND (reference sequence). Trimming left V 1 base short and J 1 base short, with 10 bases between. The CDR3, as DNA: TGTGCCAGTAGTATAGCAACAGGGCGGAACACTGAAGCTTTCTTT. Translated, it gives CASSIATGRNTEAFF.

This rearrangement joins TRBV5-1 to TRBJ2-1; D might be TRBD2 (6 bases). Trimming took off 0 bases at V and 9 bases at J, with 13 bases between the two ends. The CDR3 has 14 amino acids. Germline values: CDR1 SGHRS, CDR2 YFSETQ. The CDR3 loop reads CASSLVEGQGEQFF. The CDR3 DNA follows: TGCGCCAGCAGCTTGGTGGAGGGGCAGGGTGAGCAGTTCTTC.

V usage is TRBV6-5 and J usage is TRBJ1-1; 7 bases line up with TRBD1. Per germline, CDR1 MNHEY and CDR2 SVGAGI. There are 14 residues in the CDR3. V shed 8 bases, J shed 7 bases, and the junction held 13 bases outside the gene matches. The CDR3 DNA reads TGTGCCAGCCGTGTGGGACAGCAAATCATTGAAGCTTTCTTT. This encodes CASRVGQQIIEAFF.

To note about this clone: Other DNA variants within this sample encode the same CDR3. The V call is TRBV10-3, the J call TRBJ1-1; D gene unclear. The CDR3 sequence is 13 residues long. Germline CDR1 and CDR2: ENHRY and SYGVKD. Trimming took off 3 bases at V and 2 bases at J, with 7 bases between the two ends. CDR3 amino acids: CAISESGNTEAFF. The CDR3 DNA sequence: TGTGCCATCAGTGAATCAGGAAACACTGAAGCTTTCTTT.

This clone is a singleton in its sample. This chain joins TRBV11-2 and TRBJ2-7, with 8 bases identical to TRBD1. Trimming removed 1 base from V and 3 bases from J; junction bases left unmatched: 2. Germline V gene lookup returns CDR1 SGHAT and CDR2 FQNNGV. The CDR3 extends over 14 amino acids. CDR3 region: CASSLVTGGYEQYF. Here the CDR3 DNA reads TGTGCCAGCAGCTTAGTTACAGGGGGCTACGAGCAGTACTTC.

The CDR3 DNA is TGTGCCAGTAGCCCGGAGCGGCCCAATCAGCCCCAGCATTTT. Amino acid sequence: CASSPERPNQPQHF. This chain links TRBV19 with TRBJ1-5; D remains ambiguous. The V gene lost 6 bases and the J gene lost 3 bases, with 12 bases spanning the gap. CDR1 LNHDA and CDR2 SQIVND come from the germline V gene (reference sequence). The CDR3 is made up of 14 amino acids.

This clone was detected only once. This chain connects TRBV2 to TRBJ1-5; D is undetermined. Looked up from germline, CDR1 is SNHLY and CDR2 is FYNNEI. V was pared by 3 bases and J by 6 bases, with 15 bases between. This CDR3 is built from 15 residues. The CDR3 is CASSEKGVAAQPQHF. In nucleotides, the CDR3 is TGTGCCAGCAGTGAGAAAGGAGTGGCGGCTCAGCCCCAGCATTTT.

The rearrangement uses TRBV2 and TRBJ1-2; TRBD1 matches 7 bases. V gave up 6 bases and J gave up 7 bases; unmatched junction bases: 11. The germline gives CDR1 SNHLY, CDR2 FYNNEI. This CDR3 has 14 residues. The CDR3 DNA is TGTGCCAGCAGGGAACAGGGGACTCCGGGTGGCTACACCTTC. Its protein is CASREQGTPGGYTF.

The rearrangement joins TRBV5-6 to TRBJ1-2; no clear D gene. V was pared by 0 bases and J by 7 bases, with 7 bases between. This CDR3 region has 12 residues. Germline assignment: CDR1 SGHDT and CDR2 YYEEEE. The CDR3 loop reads CASSLAVGGYTF. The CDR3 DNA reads TGTGCCAGCAGCTTGGCCGTGGGTGGCTACACCTTC.

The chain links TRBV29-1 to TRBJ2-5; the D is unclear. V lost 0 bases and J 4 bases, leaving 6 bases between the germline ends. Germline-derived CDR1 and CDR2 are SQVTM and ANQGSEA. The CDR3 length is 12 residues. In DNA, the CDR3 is TGCAGCGTTGAAGATCCTGGAGAGACCCAGTACTTC. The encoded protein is CSVEDPGETQYF.

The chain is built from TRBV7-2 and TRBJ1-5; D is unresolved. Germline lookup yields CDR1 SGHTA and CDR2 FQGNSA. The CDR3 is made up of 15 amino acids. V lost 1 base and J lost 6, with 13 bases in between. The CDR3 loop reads CASSLVPYLTQPQHF. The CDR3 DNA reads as TGTGCCAGCAGCTTAGTTCCCTACCTCACTCAGCCCCAGCATTTT.

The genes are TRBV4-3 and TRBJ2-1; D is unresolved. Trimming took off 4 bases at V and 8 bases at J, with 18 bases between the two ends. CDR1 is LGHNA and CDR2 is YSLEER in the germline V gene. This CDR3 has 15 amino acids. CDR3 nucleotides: TGCGCCAGCAGCCCCACCCTAGGTCATAGCTATGAGCAGTTCTTC. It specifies CASSPTLGHSYEQFF.

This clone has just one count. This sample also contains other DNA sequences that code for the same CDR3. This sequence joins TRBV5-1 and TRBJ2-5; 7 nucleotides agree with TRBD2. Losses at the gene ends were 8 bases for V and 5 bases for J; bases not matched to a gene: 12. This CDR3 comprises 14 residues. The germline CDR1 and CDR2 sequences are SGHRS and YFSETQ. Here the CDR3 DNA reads TGCGCCAGTAGTCCGGGACTAAGAGCTGAGACCCAGTACTTC. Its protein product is CASSPGLRAETQYF.